Each of the 11 T cell receptor beta chains below was sequenced from the same sample in a study of T cell responses to AZD1222 COVID-19 vaccine. Measured with immunoSEQ multiplex PCR; TCRdb has only the in-frame clones, and not every one. The sample includes around 150,000 clones, more than 85% of them seen just once. Sequenced here: peripheral blood, sampled 28 days after the second AZD1222 dose. The receptors were sampled from an adult who received the AZD1222 COVID-19 vaccine.

The chain carries TRBV6-5 and TRBJ2-7, with 8 nucleotides matching TRBD2. Per germline, CDR1 MNHEY and CDR2 SVGAGI. CDR3 length: 15 residues. V shed 0 bases, J shed 3 bases, and the junction held 4 bases outside the gene matches. CDR3 in amino acids: CASSYSTSGDYEQYF. The CDR3 region has the DNA TGTGCCAGCAGTTACTCAACTAGCGGAGACTACGAGCAGTACTTC.

In its sample, this clone was seen once. This rearrangement joins TRBV18 to TRBJ1-3; no firm D call. Germline-derived CDR1 and CDR2 are KGHSH and LQKENI. V was trimmed by 1 base and J by 0 bases, leaving 13 bases between them. This CDR3 spans 17 amino acids. The CDR3 spells CASSPLPEAYSGNTIYF. CDR3 DNA: TGTGCCAGCTCACCACTGCCCGAAGCCTACTCTGGAAACACCATATATTTT.

This clone was detected only a few times. The rearrangement joins TRBV5-1 to TRBJ2-1; D not resolved. V lost 0 bases and J lost 12, with 19 bases in between. This CDR3 comprises 15 residues. Per the germline V gene, CDR1 is SGHRS and CDR2 is YFSETQ. Here the CDR3 reads CASSLGIRNPERQFF. In nucleotides, the CDR3 is TGCGCCAGCAGCTTGGGAATTAGGAACCCTGAAAGGCAGTTCTTC.

The J gene is TRBJ2-7, the V gene TRBV30; the match to TRBD1 covers 8 bases. This CDR3 comprises 14 residues. Looked up from germline, CDR1 is GTSNPN and CDR2 is SVGIG (reference sequence). V lost 7 bases and J lost 5; bases outside the gene matches: 13. The CDR3 loop reads CASTGEVPQDEQYF. The DNA for the CDR3 is TGTGCCTCGACAGGGGAGGTCCCACAGGACGAGCAGTACTTC. The full variable domain, completed using reference TRBV30 and TRBJ2-7, is SQTIHQWPATLVQPVGSPLSLECTVEGTSNPNLYWYRQAAGRGLQLLFYSVGIGQISSEVPQNLSASRPQDRQFILSSKKLLLSDSGFYLCASTGEVPQDEQYFGPGTRLTVT.

The chain joins TRBV6-5 to TRBJ2-1; 9 positions match TRBD1. The CDR3 covers 15 residues. The V gene's germline CDR1 is MNHEY and CDR2 SVGAGI. V lost 4 bases to trimming and J lost 5 bases; unmatched junction nucleotides: 6. CDR3 residues: CASSSPGQGNNEQFF. For the CDR3, the DNA is TGTGCCAGCAGTTCCCCGGGACAGGGAAACAATGAGCAGTTCTTC.

The rearrangement uses TRBV7-9 and TRBJ2-2; D unresolved. Germline assignment: CDR1 SEHNR and CDR2 FQNEAQ (reference sequence). V was shortened by 1 base and J by 6 bases, with 3 bases between the two germline ends. CDR3 length equals 12 residues. The CDR3, as DNA: TGTGCCAGCAGCTTAGGTGCCGGGGAGCTGTTTTTT. Residues: CASSLGAGELFF.

The chain recombines TRBV28 with TRBJ1-5, with 9 bases matching TRBD1. This CDR3 has 14 residues. V lost 6 bases to trimming and J lost 5 bases; unmatched junction nucleotides: 5. From germline, CDR1 is MDHEN and CDR2 SYDVKM. The CDR3 loop is CASSPGTGHQPQHF. The CDR3 DNA reads TGTGCCAGCAGCCCCGGGACAGGGCATCAGCCCCAGCATTTT.

The V and J genes are TRBV28 and TRBJ2-1, with 8 nucleotides matching TRBD2. V trimming: 2 bases; J trimming: 6 bases; junction bases outside the gene matches: 9. The CDR3 sequence is 16 residues long. Germline values: CDR1 MDHEN, CDR2 SYDVKM. This CDR3 reads CASSLTQGGRSNEQFF. CDR3 bases: TGTGCCAGCAGTTTAACTCAGGGCGGGAGGAGCAATGAGCAGTTCTTC.

This clone is a singleton in its sample. The chain links TRBV28 to TRBJ2-5, with 10 bases identical to TRBD1. The germline V gene has CDR1 MDHEN and CDR2 SYDVKM. The CDR3 loop spans 14 amino acids. The V segment lost 7 bases and the J segment 5 bases; nucleotides outside the gene matches: 7. CDR3 region: CASKTGGEGETQYF. CDR3 nucleotides: TGTGCCAGCAAGACAGGGGGCGAGGGGGAGACCCAGTACTTC. The full variable domain, in which reference TRBV28 and TRBJ2-5 provide the parts outside the CDR3, is DVKVTQSSRYLVKRTGEKVFLECVQDMDHENMFWYRQDPGLGLRLIYFSYDVKMKEKGDIPEGYSVSREKKERFSLILESASTNQTSMYLCASKTGGEGETQYFGPGTRLLVL.

The J gene is TRBJ1-2, the V gene TRBV4-1, with unresolved D. V dropped 6 bases and J dropped 1 base, with 15 bases sitting between them. The germline V gene encodes CDR1 MGHRA and CDR2 YSYEKL. The CDR3 extends over 15 amino acids. CDR3 region: CASSLRRRYNYGYTF. The CDR3 DNA is TGCGCCAGCAGTCTTCGACGGCGATATAACTATGGCTACACCTTC.

The J gene is TRBJ1-6, the V gene TRBV3-1 (or the pseudogene TRBV3-2); a possible D gene is TRBD1 (5 bases). The CDR3 consists of 15 residues. The V end was cut by 5 bases, the J end by 5 bases, with 13 bases between. From germline, CDR1 is LGHDT and CDR2 YNNKEL (reference sequence). DNA of the CDR3: TGTGCCAGCAGCGTCCGCGGGGGTAATAATTCACCCCTCCACTTT. This sequence encodes CASSVRGGNNSPLHF.